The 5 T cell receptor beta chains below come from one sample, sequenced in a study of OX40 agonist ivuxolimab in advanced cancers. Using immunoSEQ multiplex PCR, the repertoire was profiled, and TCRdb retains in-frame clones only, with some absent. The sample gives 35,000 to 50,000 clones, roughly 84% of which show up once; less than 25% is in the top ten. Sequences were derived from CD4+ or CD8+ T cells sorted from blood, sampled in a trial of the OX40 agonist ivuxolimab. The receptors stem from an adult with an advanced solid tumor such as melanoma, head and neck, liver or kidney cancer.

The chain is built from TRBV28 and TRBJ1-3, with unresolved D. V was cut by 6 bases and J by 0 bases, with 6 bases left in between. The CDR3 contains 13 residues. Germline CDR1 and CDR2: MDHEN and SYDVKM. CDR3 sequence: CASSHLSGNTIYF. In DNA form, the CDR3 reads TGTGCCAGCAGCCACCTCTCTGGAAACACCATATATTTT.

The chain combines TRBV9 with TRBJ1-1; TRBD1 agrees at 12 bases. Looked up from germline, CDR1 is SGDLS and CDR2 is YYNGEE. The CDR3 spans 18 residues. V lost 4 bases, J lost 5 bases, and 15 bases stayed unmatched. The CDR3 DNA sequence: TGTGCCAGCAGCTCTCTTCCGGGACAGGGGGCGATTGGTACTGAAGCTTTCTTT. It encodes CASSSLPGQGAIGTEAFF. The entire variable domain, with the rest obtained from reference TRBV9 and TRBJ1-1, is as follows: DSGVTQTPKHLITATGQRVTLRCSPRSGDLSVYWYQQSLDQGLQFLIQYYNGEERAKGNILERFSAQQFPDLHSELNLSSLELGDSALYFCASSSLPGQGAIGTEAFFGQGTRLTVV.

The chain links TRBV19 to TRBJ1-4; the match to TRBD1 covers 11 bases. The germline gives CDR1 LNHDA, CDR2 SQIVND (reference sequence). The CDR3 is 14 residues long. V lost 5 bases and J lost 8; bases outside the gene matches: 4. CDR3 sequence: CASSQDRGREKLFF. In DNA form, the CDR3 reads TGTGCCAGTAGTCAGGACAGGGGGCGAGAAAAACTGTTTTTT. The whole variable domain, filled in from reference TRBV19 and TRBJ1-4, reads DGGITQSPKYLFRKEGQNVTLSCEQNLNHDAMYWYRQDPGQGLRLIYYSQIVNDFQKGDIAEGYSVSREKKESFPLTVTSAQKNPTAFYLCASSQDRGREKLFFGSGTQLSVL.

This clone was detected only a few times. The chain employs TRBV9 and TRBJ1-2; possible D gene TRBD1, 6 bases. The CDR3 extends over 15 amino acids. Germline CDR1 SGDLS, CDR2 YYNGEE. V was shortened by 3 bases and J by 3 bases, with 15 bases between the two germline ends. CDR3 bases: TGTGCCAGCAGCGGTACAGGGCCGGAGGACTATGGCTACACCTTC. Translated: CASSGTGPEDYGYTF.

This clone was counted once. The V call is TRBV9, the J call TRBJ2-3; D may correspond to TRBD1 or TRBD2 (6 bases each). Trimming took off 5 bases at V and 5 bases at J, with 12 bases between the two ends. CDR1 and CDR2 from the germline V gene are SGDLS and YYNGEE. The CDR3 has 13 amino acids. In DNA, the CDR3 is TGTGCCAGCAGTGATAGGGGGGAAGATACGCAGTATTTT. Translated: CASSDRGEDTQYF.